These T cell receptor beta chains were read from a single sample in a study of shared clonotypes between healthy human individuals. Only in-frame clones appear in the TCRdb table, and some are missing; sequencing was by immunoSEQ multiplex PCR. The profile shows over 400,000 clones, approximately 95% of them singletons. Sequenced material: naive CD4+ T cells sorted from blood. These receptors were collected from a woman between 25 and 40 years old in good health. The CDR3 runs from the conserved cysteine through the conserved F or W. The order of the fields is clone size, V gene, D gene, J gene, CDR3 protein, CDR3 DNA. The D gene is left open where the match is weak. Where a row states a size, it is once, few, many or the class of an expanded clone; other rows omit it.

>.|TRBV7-9|.|TRBJ2-7
CASSLVGYEQYF
TGTGCCAGCAGCTTAGTTGGTTACGAGCAGTACTTC
>.|TRBV6-5|.|TRBJ1-5
CASSRQKGGNQPQHF
TGTGCCAGCAGCCGCCAAAAGGGTGGCAATCAGCCCCAGCATTTT
>.|TRBV28|TRBD1|TRBJ1-1
CASSGDRGRNTEAFF
TGTGCCAGCAGTGGGGACAGGGGGAGGAACACTGAAGCTTTCTTT
>.|TRBV25-1|TRBD2|TRBJ2-4
CASSGTSGAKNIQYF
TGTGCCAGCAGTGGGACTAGCGGAGCCAAAAACATTCAGTACTTC
>.|TRBV5-1|.|TRBJ2-2
CASSQQFGVGTGELFF
TGCGCCAGCAGCCAACAGTTCGGGGTAGGAACCGGGGAGCTGTTTTTT
>.|TRBV2|TRBD2|TRBJ2-7
CASKEGTWGGYEQYF
TGTGCCAGCAAGGAAGGGACTTGGGGGGGTTACGAGCAGTACTTC
>.|TRBV6-5|TRBD1|TRBJ2-1
CASSLDRGLAYNEQFF
TGTGCCAGCAGTTTGGACAGGGGCCTAGCCTACAATGAGCAGTTCTTC
>.|TRBV28|.|TRBJ1-5
CVSRQGSNQPQHF
TGTGTAAGCCGGCAGGGAAGCAATCAGCCCCAGCATTTT
>.|TRBV4-1|.|TRBJ2-6
CASSQLAGANVLTF
TGCGCCAGCAGCCAGTTAGCGGGGGCCAACGTCCTGACTTTC
>.|TRBV4-1|.|TRBJ1-4
CASSQGDRVEKLFF
TGCGCCAGCAGCCAAGGGGACCGAGTCGAAAAACTGTTTTTT
>.|TRBV9|.|TRBJ1-2
CASSVSGTHGYTF
TGTGCCAGCAGCGTTTCCGGGACACATGGCTACACCTTC
>.|TRBV30|.|TRBJ2-5
CAWSVTGQEASQYF
TGTGCCTGGAGTGTAACAGGACAAGAAGCTAGCCAGTACTTC
>.|TRBV19|TRBD2|TRBJ2-1
CASSTGTSSYNEQFF
TGTGCCAGTAGTACCGGGACTAGCAGTTACAATGAGCAGTTCTTC
>once|TRBV7-9|.|TRBJ2-2
CASSARAGTGELFF
TGTGCCAGCAGCGCCAGGGCTGGCACCGGGGAGCTGTTTTTT
>.|TRBV5-1|TRBD1|TRBJ2-3
CASSLDRGSTDTQYF
TGCGCCAGCAGCTTGGACAGGGGATCCACAGATACGCAGTATTTT
>.|TRBV5-1|.|TRBJ2-7
CASSLEGPTNREQYF
TGCGCCAGCAGCTTGGAGGGTCCCACTAATCGGGAGCAGTACTTC
>.|TRBV7-8|TRBD1|TRBJ2-7
CYGGQGVYEQYF
TGTTATGGGGGACAGGGGGTCTACGAGCAGTACTTC
>once|TRBV9|TRBD2|TRBJ2-1
CASSPFTSGLLSYNEQFF
TGTGCCAGCAGCCCTTTTACTAGCGGGTTGCTCTCCTACAATGAGCAGTTCTTC
>.|TRBV21-1|.|TRBJ2-7
CASSLLAGVRYEQYF
TGTGCCAGCAGCCTACTAGCGGGAGTGAGATACGAGCAGTACTTC
>.|TRBV6-4|TRBD1|TRBJ2-1
CASSEPGQGVDEQFF
TGTGCCAGCAGTGAACCGGGACAGGGGGTCGATGAGCAGTTCTTC
>.|TRBV7-2|.|TRBJ2-1
CASSPEVAYNEQFF
TGTGCCAGCAGCCCCGAAGTAGCTTACAATGAGCAGTTCTTC
>.|TRBV2|.|TRBJ2-5
CASSEQRETQYF
TGTGCCAGCAGTGAACAGCGGGAGACCCAGTACTTC
>.|TRBV28|.|TRBJ1-3
CASTLLSGVAGNTIYF
TGTGCCAGCACCCTCCTTTCAGGGGTCGCCGGAAACACCATATATTTT
>.|TRBV5-1|TRBD2|TRBJ2-2
CASSLASGGNTGELFF
TGCGCCAGCAGCTTGGCTAGCGGAGGTAACACCGGGGAGCTGTTTTTT
>once|TRBV28|.|TRBJ2-1
CASRSPLYNEQFF
TGTGCCAGCAGGTCGCCACTTTACAATGAGCAGTTCTTC
>.|TRBV30|.|TRBJ2-5
CAWSERRPAQTQYF
TGTGCCTGGAGTGAACGGCGGCCGGCTCAGACCCAGTACTTC
>.|TRBV28|TRBD1|TRBJ1-2
CASSLNPGQAHNYGYTF
TGTGCCAGCAGTTTGAATCCGGGACAGGCTCACAACTATGGCTACACCTTC
>.|TRBV25-1|TRBD1|TRBJ1-2
CASSDTGVYGYTF
TGTGCCAGCAGTGATACAGGGGTTTATGGCTACACCTTC
>few|TRBV27|.|TRBJ1-5
CASSLERNQPQHF
TGTGCCAGCAGTTTAGAGAGGAATCAGCCCCAGCATTTT
>.|TRBV5-1|TRBD2|TRBJ2-2
CASSPLAGGPYGELFF
TGCGCCAGCAGCCCCCTAGCGGGAGGGCCGTACGGGGAGCTGTTTTTT
>.|TRBV11-2|TRBD1|TRBJ2-5
CASSSWPGTDNQETQYF
TGTGCCAGCAGCTCTTGGCCCGGGACAGACAACCAAGAGACCCAGTACTTC
>.|TRBV18|TRBD1|TRBJ1-5
CASSPTGGNQPQHF
TGTGCCAGCTCGCCAACAGGGGGCAATCAGCCCCAGCATTTT
>.|TRBV4-1|.|TRBJ1-1
CASSQANRLKLNTEAFF
TGCGCCAGCAGCCAAGCTAACAGGCTAAAATTGAACACTGAAGCTTTCTTT